These T cell receptor beta chains were read from a single sample in a study of blood T cell repertoires in COVID-19. Sequenced by immunoSEQ multiplex PCR; TCRdb stores in-frame clones only, minus some. The sample has about 55,000 clones, approximately 82% seen once. The sample consisted of peripheral blood. The receptors stem from a human donor in a cohort sampled during active or convalescent COVID-19. Both conserved end residues are trimmed from each CDR3. Each record gives: clone size, V gene, D gene, J gene, CDR3 protein. D genes are given only for firm matches. Not all rows give a size; the values are once, few, many and, for expanded clones, a class.

>NA|TRBV4-3|NA|TRBJ1-2
ASSQDKGARYGYT
>NA|TRBV6-5|TRBD1|TRBJ2-5
ASSYVQGAWETQY
>NA|TRBV14|NA|TRBJ1-3
ASSARYVPGNTIY
>NA|TRBV2|NA|TRBJ1-2
ASSEKGRREGYT
>few|TRBV11-2|NA|TRBJ2-3
ASSYSGTDTQY
>NA|TRBV27|NA|TRBJ2-2
ASSYPAGSNTGELF
>once|TRBV18|TRBD2|TRBJ2-4
ASSPLAGGDIQY
>NA|TRBV20-1|TRBD2|TRBJ2-3
SASASGGDTDTQY
>NA|TRBV11-2|TRBD1|TRBJ2-7
ASGNRGVYEQY
>NA|TRBV19|NA|TRBJ2-7
ASSSSYEQY
>few|TRBV5-8|TRBD1|TRBJ2-7
ASSFRTGQGGGYEQY
>NA|TRBV12-5|TRBD1|TRBJ1-5
ASVYAGGPQH
>NA|TRBV3-1/TRBV3-2|NA|TRBJ1-1
ASSQEFRVGVAEAF
>NA|TRBV6-5|TRBD1|TRBJ1-1
ASSYSPGQGNTEAF
>NA|TRBV7-2|NA|TRBJ1-2
ASSLGEGAVYGYT
>NA|TRBV25-1|TRBD1|TRBJ2-7
ASSEWGQGARNEQY
>NA|TRBV6-1|NA|TRBJ2-7
ASSEGGQREYEQY
>NA|TRBV6-6|NA|TRBJ1-3
ASSYPGSSSGNTIY
>NA|TRBV4-1|NA|TRBJ1-1
ASSHPQGSEAF
>NA|TRBV10-3|NA|TRBJ2-2
AIRSSSGLQGTGELF
>NA|TRBV6-2/TRBV6-3|NA|TRBJ1-5
ASSSSGRANQPQH
>NA|TRBV7-2|TRBD1|TRBJ2-4
ASSSRPGQGSNIQY
>NA|TRBV19|NA|TRBJ1-1
ASSTWAGTEAF
>NA|TRBV11-1|TRBD1|TRBJ1-1
ASSLGQVKMNTEAF
>NA|TRBV7-3|NA|TRBJ1-2
ANNVRGPGVYGYT
>NA|TRBV18|NA|TRBJ2-7
ASGQGLYEQY
>NA|TRBV28|NA|TRBJ1-5
ASSRRDQPQH
>NA|TRBV6-5|NA|TRBJ1-3
ASTTVFGNTIY
>NA|TRBV20-1|NA|TRBJ1-2
SASAGPGDGYT
>once|TRBV27|TRBD2|TRBJ2-7
ASKLAGLSSYEQY
>NA|TRBV25-1|TRBD2|TRBJ2-5
ASSAPPGTRGQETQY
>NA|TRBV27|NA|TRBJ1-4
ASSLRGPGLNEKLF
>NA|TRBV2|NA|TRBJ1-1
ASSDRNTEAF
>NA|TRBV6-5|TRBD2|TRBJ2-3
ASSYSPSGASYTQY
>NA|TRBV19|TRBD1|TRBJ1-5
ASSRDSYQPQH
>NA|TRBV18|TRBD1|TRBJ1-1
ASSPQTGRNTEAF
>few|TRBV6-4|NA|TRBJ2-2
ASSLTVSTGELF